This is a list of T cell receptor beta chains from one sample in a study of cytomegalovirus exposure and HLA in healthy donors. TCRdb's copy holds only in-frame clones and misses some; the assay was immunoSEQ multiplex PCR. This sample has 150,000 to 200,000 clones, with roughly 79% found just once. The sequenced sample consisted of PBMCs. The receptors shown here come from a man aged 50-59 years in good health and CMV-seropositive. Each CDR3 is given with its conserved first and last residue. Fields, in order: clone size, V gene, J gene, D gene, CDR3 protein, CDR3 DNA. A D gene is named only where the DNA matches it firmly. Clone size is given for some rows only: seen once, a few or many times, or a class if the clone is expanded.

>-|TRBV9|TRBJ1-3|-
CASSVETGVGSTIYF
TGTGCCAGCAGCGTAGAGACCGGAGTAGGAAGCACCATATATTTT
>-|TRBV28|TRBJ2-6|-
CASSLSSGANVLTF
TGTGCCAGCAGTTTGAGCTCTGGGGCCAACGTCCTGACTTTC
>-|TRBV28|TRBJ1-1|-
CASSLVGLEAFF
TGTGCCAGCAGTTTAGTAGGACTTGAAGCTTTCTTT
>many|TRBV18|TRBJ1-1|-
CASSHDRQNTEAFF
TGTGCCAGCTCCCACGACAGACAGAACACTGAAGCTTTCTTT
>-|TRBV4-2|TRBJ1-2|TRBD1
CASSQELSGTGRGYTF
TGTGCCAGCAGCCAAGAATTATCTGGGACAGGGAGGGGCTACACCTTC
>-|TRBV6-1|TRBJ1-2|TRBD1
CASSRPGQGAYGYTF
TGTGCCAGCAGTAGACCGGGACAGGGGGCCTATGGCTACACCTTC
>-|TRBV5-1|TRBJ1-5|TRBD1
CASNGTGYEQPQHF
TGCGCCAGCAATGGGACAGGGTATGAGCAGCCCCAGCATTTT
>-|TRBV11-2|TRBJ1-1|-
CASSYSGQRATEAFF
TGTGCCAGCAGCTACTCAGGACAGAGGGCCACTGAAGCTTTCTTT
>-|TRBV2|TRBJ1-6|-
CASSYGGNSPLHF
TGTGCCAGCAGTTATGGGGGCAATTCACCCCTCCACTTT
>-|TRBV7-2|TRBJ2-3|-
CASSSRGAADTQYF
TGTGCCAGCAGCTCCCGCGGGGCGGCAGATACGCAGTATTTT
>-|TRBV5-1|TRBJ2-1|TRBD1
CASSFTGTEEQFF
TGCGCCAGCAGCTTTACCGGGACAGAAGAGCAGTTCTTC
>once|TRBV5-8|TRBJ2-3|-
CASSSSREDTDTQYF
TGTGCCAGCAGCTCCTCGCGGGAAGACACAGATACGCAGTATTTT
>-|TRBV28|TRBJ1-1|-
CASWRDNVRAFF
TGTGCCAGCTGGAGGGATAACGTCAGAGCTTTCTTT
>-|TRBV7-2|TRBJ1-2|TRBD1
CASSQDRVVGYTF
TGTGCCAGCAGCCAGGACAGGGTGGTAGGCTACACCTTC
>-|TRBV7-8|TRBJ1-2|-
CASSLNQGLTNYGYTF
TGTGCCAGCAGCTTAAATCAGGGACTAACTAACTATGGCTACACCTTC
>-|TRBV7-2|TRBJ1-1|-
CASSLDRSTEAFF
TGTGCCAGCAGCTTAGACAGGAGCACTGAAGCTTTCTTT
>-|TRBV14|TRBJ2-3|-
CASSQGTIRADTQYF
TGTGCCAGCAGCCAAGGAACCATTCGGGCAGATACGCAGTATTTT
>-|TRBV9|TRBJ2-2|TRBD2
CASSVLGTNVAGELFF
TGTGCCAGCAGCGTACTTGGGACTAACGTTGCCGGGGAGCTGTTTTTT
>-|TRBV7-2|TRBJ1-1|TRBD1
CASSLGQGPYTEAFF
TGTGCCAGCAGCCTCGGACAGGGCCCTTACACTGAAGCTTTCTTT
>-|TRBV30|TRBJ1-5|-
CAWSVQGFGNQPQHF
TGTGCCTGGAGTGTCCAGGGGTTTGGCAATCAGCCCCAGCATTTT
>once|TRBV28|TRBJ1-1|-
CASSLVLNTEAFF
TGTGCCAGCAGCCTAGTCCTGAACACTGAAGCTTTCTTT
>once|TRBV7-9|TRBJ2-1|-
CASSLGGPQSGEQFF
TGTGCCAGCAGCTTAGGCGGTCCTCAGTCTGGTGAGCAGTTCTTC
>-|TRBV7-2|TRBJ2-1|TRBD2
CASSPTSGPYNEQFF
TGTGCCAGCAGCCCGACTAGCGGACCCTACAATGAGCAGTTCTTC
>once|TRBV19|TRBJ1-5|-
CASSIRSGNQPQHF
TGTGCCAGTAGTATCCGGTCTGGCAATCAGCCCCAGCATTTT
>once|TRBV7-8|TRBJ2-7|TRBD1
CASSLYVRRQGDREQYF
TGTGCCAGCAGCTTATACGTCCGACGCCAGGGGGATCGCGAGCAGTACTTC
>few|TRBV5-1|TRBJ1-2|-
CASRGGNTNYGYTF
TGCGCCAGTCGGGGCGGGAATACTAACTATGGCTACACCTTC
>-|TRBV28|TRBJ2-5|TRBD1
CASTPGTGARTQYF
TGTGCCAGCACTCCCGGGACAGGGGCCAGGACCCAGTACTTC
>once|TRBV18|TRBJ1-5|TRBD1
CASSQLGQANQPQHF
TGTGCCAGCTCACAACTGGGACAGGCCAATCAGCCCCAGCATTTT
>-|TRBV29-1|TRBJ1-2|-
CSVSTQQVYGYTF
TGCAGCGTCTCGACCCAACAGGTCTATGGCTACACCTTC
>-|TRBV6-5|TRBJ1-2|-
CASSQSTQANYGYTF
TGTGCCAGCAGTCAATCAACACAGGCCAACTATGGCTACACCTTC
>-|TRBV7-2|TRBJ1-4|-
CASSPRSTNEKLFF
TGTGCCAGCAGCCCGCGGTCGACTAATGAAAAACTGTTTTTT
>-|TRBV15|TRBJ2-3|TRBD1
CATSRYKGQAGDTQYF
TGTGCCACCAGCAGATACAAAGGACAGGCAGGAGATACGCAGTATTTT
>-|TRBV5-1|TRBJ1-2|-
CASATDSPNGYTF
TGCGCCAGCGCAACAGACAGCCCCAATGGCTACACCTTC
>-|TRBV7-6|TRBJ2-1|TRBD1
CASSTTTGPQFF
TGTGCCAGCAGCACAACGACAGGGCCGCAGTTCTTC
>-|TRBV9|TRBJ2-6|-
CASSVRGAAGANVLTF
TGTGCCAGCAGCGTACGGGGGGCAGCTGGGGCCAACGTCCTGACTTTC
>-|TRBV4-3|TRBJ1-6|TRBD1
CASSPTGGSSPLHF
TGCGCCAGCAGCCCCACAGGGGGCAGTTCACCCCTCCACTTT
>-|TRBV7-8|TRBJ2-1|-
CASSLRRGPTYNEQFF
TGTGCCAGCAGCTTACGGAGGGGACCTACCTACAATGAGCAGTTCTTC
>-|TRBV5-1|TRBJ1-4|TRBD1
CASSLGTVATNEKLFF
TGCGCCAGCAGCCTAGGGACAGTTGCAACTAATGAAAAACTGTTTTTT
>-|TRBV11-2|TRBJ1-4|TRBD1
CASSLTGSYEKLFF
TGTGCCAGCAGCCTGACAGGGTCTTATGAAAAACTGTTTTTT
>-|TRBV18|TRBJ1-2|-
CASSPTGPRGYTF
TGTGCCAGCTCACCGACAGGCCCCCGGGGCTACACCTTC
>-|TRBV5-4|TRBJ2-1|TRBD1
CASSQRQGSYNEQFF
TGTGCCAGCAGCCAAAGACAGGGATCCTACAATGAGCAGTTCTTC
>-|TRBV29-1|TRBJ2-1|-
CSVVGGAGEQFF
TGCAGCGTTGTTGGGGGGGCAGGGGAGCAGTTCTTC
>once|TRBV28|TRBJ2-1|TRBD1
CASSTKGQSKGQFF
TGTGCCAGCAGCACAAAGGGACAGTCTAAGGGGCAGTTCTTC
>once|TRBV18|TRBJ2-1|TRBD1
CASSPPMVQGARHGQFF
TGTGCCAGCTCACCACCGATGGTACAGGGGGCCCGTCACGGGCAGTTCTTC
>-|TRBV4-3|TRBJ2-3|TRBD2
CASSQSGGTITDTQYF
TGCGCCAGCAGCCAAAGCGGGGGGACGATCACAGATACGCAGTATTTT
>few|TRBV4-1|TRBJ1-5|-
CASSQGGGRWGQPQHF
TGCGCCAGCAGCCAAGGGGGGGGGCGTTGGGGACAGCCCCAGCATTTT
>-|TRBV30|TRBJ1-1|-
CAWSQGIMNTEAFF
TGTGCCTGGTCCCAGGGTATAATGAACACTGAAGCTTTCTTT
>once|TRBV5-8|TRBJ2-1|TRBD2
CASSLISGGVYEQFF
TGTGCCAGCAGCTTGATCAGCGGGGGGGTTTATGAGCAGTTCTTC
>-|TRBV5-4|TRBJ1-2|TRBD1
CASSLENPFTGDGYTF
TGTGCCAGCAGCTTGGAAAACCCCTTTACAGGGGACGGCTACACCTTC
>once|TRBV5-6|TRBJ2-3|TRBD1
CASGYGTGDHTQYF
TGTGCCAGCGGATACGGGACAGGGGATCATACGCAGTATTTT
>-|TRBV27|TRBJ2-1|-
CASSFLTRGDEQFF
TGTGCCAGCAGTTTCCTCACCCGGGGAGATGAGCAGTTCTTC
>few|TRBV15|TRBJ2-1|TRBD2
CATSRGSGGVDEQFF
TGTGCCACCAGCAGAGGGTCGGGGGGAGTCGATGAGCAGTTCTTC
>-|TRBV6-4|TRBJ2-2|-
CASSDSQTGELFF
TGTGCCAGCAGTGACTCCCAGACCGGGGAGCTGTTTTTT
>-|TRBV9|TRBJ1-2|-
CASSVSPQGTNYGYTF
TGTGCCAGCAGCGTAAGCCCTCAGGGTACGAACTATGGCTACACCTTC
>-|TRBV21-1|TRBJ1-5|-
CASDNASGGGGNQPQHF
TGTGCCAGCGACAACGCCTCTGGGGGAGGGGGCAATCAGCCCCAGCATTTT